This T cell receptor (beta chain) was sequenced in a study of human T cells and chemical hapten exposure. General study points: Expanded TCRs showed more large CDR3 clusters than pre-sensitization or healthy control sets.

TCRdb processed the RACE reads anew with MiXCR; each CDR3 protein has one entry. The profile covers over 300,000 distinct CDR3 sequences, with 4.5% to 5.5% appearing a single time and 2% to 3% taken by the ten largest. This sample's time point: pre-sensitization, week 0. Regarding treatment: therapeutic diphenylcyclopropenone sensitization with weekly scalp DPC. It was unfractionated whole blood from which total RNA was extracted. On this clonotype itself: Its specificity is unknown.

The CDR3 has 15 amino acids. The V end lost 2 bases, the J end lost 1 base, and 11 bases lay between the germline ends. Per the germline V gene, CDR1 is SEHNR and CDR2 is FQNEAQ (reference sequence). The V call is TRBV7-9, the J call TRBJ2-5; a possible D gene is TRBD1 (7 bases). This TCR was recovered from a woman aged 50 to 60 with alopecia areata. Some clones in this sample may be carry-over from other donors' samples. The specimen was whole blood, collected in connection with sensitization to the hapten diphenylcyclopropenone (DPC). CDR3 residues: CASSLRQGGQETQYF. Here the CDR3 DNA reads TGTGCCAGCAGCTTAAGGCAGGGGGGCCAAGAGACCCAGTACTTC. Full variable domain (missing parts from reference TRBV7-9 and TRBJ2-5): DTGVSQNPRHKITKRGQNVTFRCDPISEHNRLYWYRQTLGQGPEFLTYFQNEAQLEKSRLLSDRFSAERPKGSFSTLEIQRTEQGDSAMYLCASSLRQGGQETQYFGPGTRLLVL.